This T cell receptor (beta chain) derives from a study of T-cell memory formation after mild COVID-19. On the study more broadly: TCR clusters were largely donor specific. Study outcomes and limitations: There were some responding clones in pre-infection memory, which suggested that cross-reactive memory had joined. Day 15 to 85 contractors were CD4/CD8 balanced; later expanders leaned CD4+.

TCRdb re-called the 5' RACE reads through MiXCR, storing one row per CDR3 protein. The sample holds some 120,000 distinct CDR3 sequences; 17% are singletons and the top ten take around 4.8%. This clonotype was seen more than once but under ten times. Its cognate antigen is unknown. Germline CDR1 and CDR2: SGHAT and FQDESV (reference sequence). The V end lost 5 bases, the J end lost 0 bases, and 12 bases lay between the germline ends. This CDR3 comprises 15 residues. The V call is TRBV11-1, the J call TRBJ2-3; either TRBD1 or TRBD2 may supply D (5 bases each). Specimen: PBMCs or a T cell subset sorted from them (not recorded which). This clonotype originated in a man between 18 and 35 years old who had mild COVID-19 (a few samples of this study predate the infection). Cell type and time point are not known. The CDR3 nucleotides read TGTGCCAGCAGCCAAGGGACGGCTAGCACAGATACGCAGTATTTT. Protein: CASSQGTASTDTQYF.